The 32 T cell receptor beta chains in this list originate from one sample, sequenced in a study of Ad26.COV2.S vaccination and SARS-CoV-2 variants. As for treatment: around 19 received Ad26.COV2.S at low or high dose, single or two shots; about 5 received placebo; per-sample allocation not given. Sampling took place 63 days after the first vaccine or placebo injection. The method was immunoSEQ multiplex PCR; TCRdb's version includes in-frame clones alone and lacks a portion of them. The data show about 680,000 clones, with around 89% seen just once and about 1.5% held by the top ten. The material sequenced was peripheral blood, taken in a trial of Ad26.COV2.S vaccine versus placebo. Receptors were obtained from a person aged 18-60 years who received the Ad26.COV2.S COVID-19 vaccine or a placebo.

This sequence joins TRBV2 and TRBJ2-2, with TRBD2 matching 7 bases. Trimming cost V 7 bases and J 6 bases; bases outside gene matches: 8. The CDR3 contains 14 residues. CDR1 SNHLY and CDR2 FYNNEI come from the germline V gene. The CDR3 bases are TGTGCCAGCAAGGGCGGGAGAGGGTCCGGGGAGCTGTTTTTT. Translated: CASKGGRGSGELFF.

The chain combines TRBV12-3 or TRBV12-4 with TRBJ2-7; possibly TRBD1 or TRBD2 for D (5 bases each). The CDR3 runs to 13 residues. With 5 bases removed from V and 1 base from J, the gap between germline ends came to 9 bases. The CDR3 sequence is CASSGTRSYEQYF. The DNA for the CDR3 is TGTGCCAGCAGTGGGACCAGGTCCTACGAGCAGTACTTC.

The chain carries TRBV7-2 and TRBJ1-1, with TRBD1 as a possible D gene (6 bases). Germline V lookup: CDR1 SGHTA, CDR2 FQGNSA. The CDR3 has 16 amino acids. With 4 bases removed from V and 0 bases from J, the gap between germline ends came to 15 bases. For the CDR3, the DNA is TGTGCCAGCAGCTCACAAGGGGGAGCAGTGAACACTGAAGCTTTCTTT. Protein: CASSSQGGAVNTEAFF.

This clone was recorded once. The rearrangement links TRBV5-1 to TRBJ2-5, with 10 bases lining up with TRBD1. Per germline, CDR1 SGHRS and CDR2 YFSETQ. Trimming removed 4 bases from V and 3 bases from J; junction bases left unmatched: 3. The CDR3 is 14 residues long. CDR3 sequence (DNA): TGCGCCAGCAGCAAGGGACAGGGGAAAGAGACCCAGTACTTC. Translating gives CASSKGQGKETQYF.

The CDR3 nucleotides are TGTGCCACCAGCACCAACCTGGGACAGGGCCAGACCCAGTACTTC. This sequence encodes CATSTNLGQGQTQYF. The V gene is TRBV15, the J gene TRBJ2-5; 9 nucleotides align to TRBD1. The ends lost 4 bases at V and 6 bases at J; junction bases unmatched: 9. The CDR3 runs to 15 residues. Per germline, CDR1 LNHNV and CDR2 YYDKDF (reference sequence).

The chain has TRBV30 and TRBJ1-1; weak D call: TRBD1 (6 bases). V dropped 5 bases and J dropped 11 bases, with 9 bases sitting between them. CDR1 GTSNPN and CDR2 SVGIG come from the germline V gene (reference sequence). CDR3 length: 9 residues. The CDR3 spells CAWGQKAFF. The CDR3 nucleotides are TGTGCCTGGGGACAGAAGGCTTTCTTT. Filled out from reference TRBV30 and TRBJ1-1, the complete variable domain reads SQTIHQWPATLVQPVGSPLSLECTVEGTSNPNLYWYRQAAGRGLQLLFYSVGIGQISSEVPQNLSASRPQDRQFILSSKKLLLSDSGFYLCAWGQKAFFGQGTRLTVV.

As for this clone: Other DNA sequences in the sample encode the same CDR3. This sequence joins TRBV27 and TRBJ2-7; D might be TRBD1 (5 bases). V gave up 2 bases and J gave up 3 bases, with 8 bases separating them. Germline loops: CDR1 MNHEY, CDR2 SMNVEV (reference sequence). There are 13 residues in the CDR3. In DNA, the CDR3 is TGTGCCAGCAGTTTAGGGGCAGGCTACGAGCAGTACTTC. Its translation: CASSLGAGYEQYF.

The rearrangement links TRBV12-1 to TRBJ1-1. TRBV12-1 is given as a pseudogene. The CDR3 spans 15 residues. The CDR3 DNA reads TGTGCCAGCAGCTTTACTCCGGGGGGGAACACTGAAGCTTTCTTT. It encodes CASSFTPGGNTEAFF.

This chain joins TRBV19 and TRBJ1-2; D not resolved. The CDR3 spans 12 residues. Germline V CDR1 and CDR2: LNHDA, SQIVND (reference sequence). Trimming removed 7 bases from V and 4 bases from J, with 10 bases in between. The CDR3 DNA reads as TGTGCCAGTACCTATTCGGGCTATGGCTACACCTTC. Translation gives CASTYSGYGYTF.

The chain carries TRBV5-1 and TRBJ1-4; D unclear. Trimming left V 3 bases short and J 5 bases short, with 14 bases between. The CDR3 runs 15 residues. The germline V gene encodes CDR1 SGHRS and CDR2 YFSETQ. The CDR3 region is CASSSSGPKNEKLFF. The CDR3 DNA follows: TGCGCCAGCAGCTCGTCCGGGCCAAAGAATGAAAAACTGTTTTTT.

The rearrangement joins TRBV29-1 to TRBJ1-2, with TRBD1 matching 12 bases. Unmatched junction bases numbered 5, after V lost 4 bases and J lost 8 bases. This CDR3 spans 13 amino acids. The germline V gene has CDR1 SQVTM and CDR2 ANQGSEA. Written as DNA, the CDR3 is TGCAGCGTTGGGGGACAGGGGGCGAGCGGCTACACCTTC. Amino acid sequence: CSVGGQGASGYTF.

CDR3 protein: CSVGSSRGSLSNEQFF. In DNA, the CDR3 is TGCAGCGTTGGTTCTTCTCGGGGGAGCCTTTCCAATGAGCAGTTCTTC. The chain carries TRBV29-1 and TRBJ2-1; a weak D match, TRBD2 (6 bases). The CDR3 length is 16 residues. V lost 4 bases and J 6 bases, leaving 22 bases between the germline ends. The V gene's germline CDR1 is SQVTM and CDR2 ANQGSEA.

The count of this clone is one. The chain combines TRBV7-8 with TRBJ1-1; maybe TRBD1 (5 bases). The CDR3 consists of 13 residues. The ends were cut back, 8 bases at V and 6 bases at J, with 16 bases in the middle. Germline V gives CDR1 SGHVS, CDR2 FQNEAQ. The CDR3 reads CASGLQESAEAFF. The DNA for the CDR3 is TGTGCCAGCGGACTACAGGAAAGTGCTGAAGCTTTCTTT. Looking up the rest from reference TRBV7-8 and TRBJ1-1 gives the full variable domain: GAGVSQSPRYKVAKRGQDVALRCDPISGHVSLFWYQQALGQGPEFLTYFQNEAQLDKSGLPSDRFFAERPEGSVSTLKIQRTQQEDSAVYLCASGLQESAEAFFGQGTRLTVV.

J is TRBJ1-4 and V is TRBV3-1 (or the pseudogene TRBV3-2); no clear D. V lost 1 base, J lost 0 bases, and 15 bases lay in between. The CDR3 sequence is 18 residues long. Germline values: CDR1 LGHDT, CDR2 YNNKEL (reference sequence). The CDR3 sequence is CASSQGIPFGTTNEKLFF. CDR3 coding DNA: TGTGCCAGCAGCCAAGGTATTCCTTTTGGCACAACTAATGAAAAACTGTTTTTT.

CDR3 residues: CASSPRVPQNIQYF. In nucleotides, the CDR3 is TGTGCCAGCAGTCCTCGGGTTCCACAAAACATTCAGTACTTC. V is TRBV27 and J is TRBJ2-4; D gene ambiguous. V lost 5 bases, J lost 5 bases, and 13 bases lay in between. This CDR3 spans 14 amino acids. Germline-derived CDR1 and CDR2 are MNHEY and SMNVEV (reference sequence).

The rearrangement joins TRBV4-2 to TRBJ2-1; 9 bases match TRBD1. This CDR3 comprises 16 residues. Germline V gene sequence: CDR1 LGHNA, CDR2 YNFKEQ. The V and J ends lost 2 bases and 5 bases, in that order; junction bases with no gene match: 7. CDR3: CASSQTGTGFHNEQFF. The CDR3 nucleotides are TGTGCCAGCAGCCAAACCGGGACAGGGTTTCACAATGAGCAGTTCTTC.

The CDR3 DNA is TGTGCCAGCAGGACTACAGGGTCCAGTCGGGAAAAACTGTTTTTT. This gives the protein CASRTTGSSREKLFF. The chain employs TRBV6-5 and TRBJ1-4; perhaps TRBD1 as D (6 bases). The CDR3 contains 15 residues. Germline V gives CDR1 MNHEY, CDR2 SVGAGI. V lost 6 bases, J lost 8 bases, and 19 bases lay in between.

The V and J genes are TRBV10-3 and TRBJ2-3, with TRBD1 as a possible D gene (6 bases). Trimming pared 4 bases from V and 6 bases from J, leaving 20 bases between. CDR1 is ENHRY, CDR2 SYGVKD, per germline. The CDR3 covers 16 residues. In DNA, the CDR3 is TGTGCCATCAGTGTCACGGGGACACCAAAAGCGGATACGCAGTATTTT. Protein sequence: CAISVTGTPKADTQYF.

The chain joins TRBV9 to TRBJ2-3; 10 bases are a match to TRBD2. The germline V gene has CDR1 SGDLS and CDR2 YYNGEE. The CDR3 sequence is 16 residues long. Germline trimming cut 3 bases from V and 5 bases from J; bases unmatched to any gene: 9. CDR3 nucleotide sequence: TGTGCCAGCAGCGGCGTAGCGGGGGGTGGGAGAGATACGCAGTATTTT. Its protein is CASSGVAGGGRDTQYF.

The chain links TRBV19 to TRBJ1-5; 8 bases match TRBD1. The germline V gene has CDR1 LNHDA and CDR2 SQIVND (reference sequence). The V segment lost 8 bases and the J segment 3 bases; nucleotides outside the gene matches: 9. This CDR3 spans 15 amino acids. CDR3 protein: CASSTRQGINQPQHF. CDR3 coding DNA: TGTGCCAGTTCTACTCGACAGGGGATCAATCAGCCCCAGCATTTT.

The chain has TRBV24-1 and TRBJ2-1; TRBD2 aligns across 8 bases. Trimming at V came to 6 bases and at J to 13 bases, leaving 10 bases not matched to a gene. The germline CDR1 and CDR2 sequences are KGHDR and SFDVKD. CDR3 size: 13 residues. The CDR3 DNA reads TGTGCCACCAGTCCAGGACTAGCCGGAAATCAGTTCTTC. This sequence encodes CATSPGLAGNQFF.

The chain combines TRBV7-8 with TRBJ1-1; D might be TRBD1 (5 bases). V shed 5 bases and J shed 0 bases, with 13 bases lying between them. The V gene's germline CDR1 is SGHVS and CDR2 FQNEAQ. CDR3 length: 15 residues. The CDR3 is CASSPWTQMNTEAFF. CDR3 sequence (DNA): TGTGCCAGCAGCCCATGGACACAAATGAACACTGAAGCTTTCTTT.

This chain connects TRBV21-1 to TRBJ2-7. TRBV21-1 is termed a pseudogene. The CDR3 loop spans 15 amino acids. The CDR3 bases are TGTGCCAGCAGCGTGGGGACGGAGAGCTCCTACGAGCAGTACTTC. Amino acids: CASSVGTESSYEQYF.

This chain links TRBV5-1 with TRBJ2-7; 10 nucleotides match TRBD1. V lost 0 bases to trimming and J lost 6 bases; unmatched junction nucleotides: 3. This CDR3 has 14 residues. Germline V gives CDR1 SGHRS, CDR2 YFSETQ. Here the CDR3 reads CASSLDRTGGEQYF. Here the CDR3 DNA reads TGCGCCAGCAGCTTGGATAGGACAGGGGGCGAGCAGTACTTC.

The gene calls are TRBV24-1 and TRBJ2-1, with TRBD2 identical over 11 bases. Trimming cost V 6 bases and J 6 bases; bases outside gene matches: 6. CDR1 and CDR2 (germline): KGHDR, SFDVKD. This CDR3 comprises 15 residues. The CDR3 here is CATSRSGRATNEQFF. In DNA form, the CDR3 reads TGTGCCACCAGTCGTAGCGGGAGGGCTACCAATGAGCAGTTCTTC.

The genes are TRBV5-1 and TRBJ1-3; 7 nucleotides agree with TRBD1. Trimming at V came to 3 bases and at J to 7 bases, leaving 10 bases not matched to a gene. The germline V gene encodes CDR1 SGHRS and CDR2 YFSETQ. There are 15 residues in the CDR3. The CDR3, as DNA: TGCGCCAGCAGCTCTCCCTTAACAGGGGCCAACACCATATATTTT. Amino acid sequence: CASSSPLTGANTIYF.

This clone appeared once. V usage is TRBV19 and J usage is TRBJ2-7, with 14 bases lining up with TRBD2. The ends lost 5 bases at V and 2 bases at J; junction bases unmatched: 11. Germline CDR1 reads LNHDA; CDR2 reads SQIVND (reference sequence). This CDR3 is built from 18 residues. The chain's CDR3 is CASSSGTSGRGFPYEQYF. CDR3 sequence (DNA): TGTGCCAGTAGTTCCGGGACTAGCGGGAGAGGATTCCCCTACGAGCAGTACTTC. Variable domain in full (rest from reference TRBV19 and TRBJ2-7): DGGITQSPKYLFRKEGQNVTLSCEQNLNHDAMYWYRQDPGQGLRLIYYSQIVNDFQKGDIAEGYSVSREKKESFPLTVTSAQKNPTAFYLCASSSGTSGRGFPYEQYFGPGTRLTVT.

J is TRBJ1-1 and V is TRBV19; a weak D match, TRBD1 (6 bases). The CDR3 is 16 residues long. Germline values: CDR1 LNHDA, CDR2 SQIVND (reference sequence). V lost 0 bases, J lost 10 bases, and 21 bases lay in between. DNA of the CDR3: TGTGCCAGTAGTATAGATCCCTCATCTGAGGGGGTGGGAGCTTTCTTT. Translation: CASSIDPSSEGVGAFF.

This chain connects TRBV6-5 to TRBJ1-2; possible D gene TRBD1, 5 bases. Germline loops: CDR1 MNHEY, CDR2 SVGAGI. This CDR3 has 13 amino acids. V gave up 6 bases and J gave up 2 bases, with 10 bases separating them. CDR3 bases: TGTGCCAGCAGCTTGGACAAGAACTATGGCTACACCTTC. As protein: CASSLDKNYGYTF.

The chain recombines TRBV3-1 (or the pseudogene TRBV3-2) with TRBJ2-7; TRBD2 matches at 8 bases. V lost 0 bases, J lost 3 bases, and 4 bases stayed unmatched. The CDR3 loop spans 15 amino acids. From germline, CDR1 is LGHDT and CDR2 YNNKEL (reference sequence). In nucleotides, the CDR3 is TGTGCCAGCAGCCAAGATTTCAGCGGGAGCTACGAGCAGTACTTC. Encoded protein: CASSQDFSGSYEQYF.

This chain connects TRBV11-3 to TRBJ2-2; 7 bases are shared with TRBD2. Trimming removed 5 bases from V and 5 bases from J; junction bases left unmatched: 14. The CDR3 length is 17 residues. Germline V gene sequence: CDR1 SGHNT, CDR2 YENEEA. This chain's CDR3 is CASSPRMGQGGTGELFF. CDR3 bases: TGTGCCAGCAGCCCAAGGATGGGGCAGGGAGGGACCGGGGAGCTGTTTTTT.

The V call is TRBV6-2 or TRBV6-3, the J call TRBJ2-1; D call uncertain. The CDR3 runs 11 residues. The V end was cut by 6 bases, the J end by 10 bases, with 10 bases between. Germline values: CDR1 MNHEY, CDR2 SVGEGT. DNA for the CDR3: TGTGCCAGCAGCCAGGCGAGGGAGCAGTTCTTC. Translated, it gives CASSQAREQFF.